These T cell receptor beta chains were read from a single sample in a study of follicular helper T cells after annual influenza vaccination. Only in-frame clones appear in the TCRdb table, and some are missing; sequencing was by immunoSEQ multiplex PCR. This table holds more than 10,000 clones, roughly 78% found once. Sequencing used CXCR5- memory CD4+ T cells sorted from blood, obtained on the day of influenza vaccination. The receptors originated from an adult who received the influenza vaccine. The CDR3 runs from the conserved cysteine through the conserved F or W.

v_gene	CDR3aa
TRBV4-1	CASSQAAGTSREQYF
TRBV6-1	CASSQARYSGNTIYF
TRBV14	CASSQEAGQYF
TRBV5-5	CASSLVGTSGGYTF
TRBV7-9	CASSSQVNEQFF
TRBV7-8	CASAGRFKGNEKLFF
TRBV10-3	CAISESRSASPLHF
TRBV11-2	CASSSGTGSGYTF
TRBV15	CATSRLAGGYEQYF
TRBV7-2	CASSSQGFYEQYF
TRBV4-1	CASSQGRLNTGELFF
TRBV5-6	CASSTRVYGYTF
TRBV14	CASSRLSFWGTDTQYF
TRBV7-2	CASSLGDAIYNSPLHF
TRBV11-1	CASSPSGGRYEQYF
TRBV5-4	CASSSLRQPREQYF
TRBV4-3	CASSYFGGSSYEQYF
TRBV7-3	CASSLLGSNTEAFF
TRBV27	CASSPNWEYGYTF
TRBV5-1	CASSSQGGEQYF
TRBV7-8	CASSPSGLAGAGTQYF
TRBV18	CASSQRAPSWLAGGTDTQYF
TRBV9	CASSAAQGAGDTIYF
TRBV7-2	CASSLGRVGTPQYF
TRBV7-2	CASSFLFGDTQYF
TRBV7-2	CASSPGGLISYNEQFF
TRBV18	CASSLMTGGATDTQYF
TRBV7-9	CASSPSGASGVGELFF
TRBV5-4	CASSLPGQGGDTQYF
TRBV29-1	CSVLGNTDTQYF
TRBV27	CASSPSLDRNSPLHF
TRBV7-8	CASSSGPYGYTF
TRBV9	CASSVGGGTYNEQFF
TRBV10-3	CAISVSSSYNEQFF
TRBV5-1	CASSRDIKQFF
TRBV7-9	CASSLAQAGEKLFF
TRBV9	CASSVGPHRGGTEAFF
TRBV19	CASSTPPGGSSYNSPLHF
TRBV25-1	CASSDSRSSGTEAFF
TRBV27	CASSYLTAGWNYGYTF
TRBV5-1	CASSFGILNTEAFF
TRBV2	CASSYRENTEAFF
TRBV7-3	CASSRTSGGDADTQYF
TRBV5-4	CASSKQQGIVIGTYEQYF
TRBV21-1	CASSKGVALKITGNTIYF
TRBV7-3	CASSRGANDGSSGANVLTF
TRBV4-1	CASSRSVNQPQHF
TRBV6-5	CASRPGGGANVLTF
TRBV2	CASSLITQTQYF
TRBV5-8	CASSHRGLNEKLFF
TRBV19	CASSTLWANTEAFF